This record looks at one TCR beta chain sequence and its context. The antigen is unknown. Produced via immunoSEQ multiplex PCR; TCRdb's table is partial and in-frame only. Here the sample spans about 42,000 clones, around 91% being singletons. The data originate from a study of OX40 agonist ivuxolimab in advanced cancers. Study-wide results and caveats: Low normalized T-cell clonal expansion was also seen in some nonresponders.

Individuals having autoimmune disease history or systemic immunosuppression were not enrolled. Baseline, cycle 4 day 1, and cycle 7 day 1 were the blood sampling points. J lost 8 bases, V lost 6 bases, and 5 bases had no gene match. Germline CDR1 reads LNHDA; CDR2 reads SQIVND (reference sequence). The CDR3 is 13 amino acids. The chain combines TRBV19 with TRBJ1-1; 11 nucleotides line up with TRBD1. The starting material was CD4+ or CD8+ T cells sorted from blood, obtained in a trial of the OX40 agonist ivuxolimab. This receptor was identified in an adult with an advanced solid tumor such as melanoma, head and neck, liver or kidney cancer. The CDR3 nucleotides are TGTGCCAGTAGGGACAGGGGGCTAACGGAAGCTTTCTTT. It codes for CASRDRGLTEAFF.